The clone carrying this T cell receptor (beta chain) was seen more than once but under ten times. The antigen remains unidentified. Full-length variable regions came from constant-region reverse primers plus semi-nested Nested Universal Primer A PCR. In TCRdb, the 5' RACE reads were re-called with MiXCR into one record per CDR3 protein. Of some 30,000 distinct CDR3 sequences listed, approximately 30% were seen once; the top ten hold roughly 3.5%. Purified naive CD4+ T cells were depleted of CD25+ Tregs. Germline CDR1 reads SGHVS; CDR2 reads FQNEAQ. The CDR3 consists of 13 residues. The V end was cut by 5 bases, the J end by 7 bases, with 12 bases between. Regarding the study as a whole: Greatest tumor Treg TCR overlap was with tumor naive CD4+ cells. Tumor memory CD4+ T cell TCR gene usage clustered with blood and lymph node memory CD4+ cells and lymph node naive CD4+ cells.

The sequence derives from a female donor with breast cancer. Source material: naive CD4+ T cells sorted from a lymph node. Noted subset: naive CD4+ T cells, CD4+CD45RA+CD25-. The J gene is TRBJ1-3, the V gene TRBV7-8; the D is unclear. The CDR3 protein is CASSHSLRNTIYF. The DNA of the CDR3 is TGTGCCAGCAGCCATTCCCTTAGGAACACCATATATTTT.